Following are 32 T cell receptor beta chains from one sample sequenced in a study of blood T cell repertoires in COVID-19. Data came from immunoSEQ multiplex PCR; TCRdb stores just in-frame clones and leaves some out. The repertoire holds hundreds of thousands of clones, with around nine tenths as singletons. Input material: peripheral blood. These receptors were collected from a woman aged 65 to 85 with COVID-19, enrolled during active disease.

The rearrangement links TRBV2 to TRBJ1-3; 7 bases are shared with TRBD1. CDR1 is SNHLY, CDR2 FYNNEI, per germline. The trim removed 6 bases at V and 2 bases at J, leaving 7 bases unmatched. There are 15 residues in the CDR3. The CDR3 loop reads CASRVQGGAGNTIYF. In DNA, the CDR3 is TGTGCCAGCAGGGTTCAGGGGGGAGCTGGAAACACCATATATTTT.

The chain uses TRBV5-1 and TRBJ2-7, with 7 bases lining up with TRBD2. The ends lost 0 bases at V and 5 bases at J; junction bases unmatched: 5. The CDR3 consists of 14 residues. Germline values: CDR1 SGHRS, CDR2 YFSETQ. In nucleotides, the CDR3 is TGCGCCAGCAGCTTGGAGGCTAGCGGAAACGAGCAGTACTTC. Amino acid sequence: CASSLEASGNEQYF.

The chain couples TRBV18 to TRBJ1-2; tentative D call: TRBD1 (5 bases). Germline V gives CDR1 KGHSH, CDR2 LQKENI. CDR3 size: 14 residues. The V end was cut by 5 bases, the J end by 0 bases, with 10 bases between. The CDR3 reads CASSADRSNYGYTF. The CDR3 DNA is TGTGCCAGCTCAGCCGACAGATCTAACTATGGCTACACCTTC.

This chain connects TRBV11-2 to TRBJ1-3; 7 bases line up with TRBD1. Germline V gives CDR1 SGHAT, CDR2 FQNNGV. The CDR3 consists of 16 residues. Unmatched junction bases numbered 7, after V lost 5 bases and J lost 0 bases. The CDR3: CASSLRGYTSGNTIYF. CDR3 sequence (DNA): TGTGCCAGCAGCCTCAGGGGGTACACCTCTGGAAACACCATATATTTT.

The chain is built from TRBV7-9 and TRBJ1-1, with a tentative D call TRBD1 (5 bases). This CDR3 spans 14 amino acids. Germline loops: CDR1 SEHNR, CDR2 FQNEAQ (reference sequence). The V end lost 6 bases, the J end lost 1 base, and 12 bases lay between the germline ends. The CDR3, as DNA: TGTGCCAGCAGGAACGTAGGGGAGAACACTGAAGCTTTCTTT. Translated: CASRNVGENTEAFF.

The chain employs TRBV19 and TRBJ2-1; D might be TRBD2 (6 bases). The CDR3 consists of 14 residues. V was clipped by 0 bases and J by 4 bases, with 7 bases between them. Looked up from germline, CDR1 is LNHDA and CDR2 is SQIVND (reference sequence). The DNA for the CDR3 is TGTGCCAGTAGTATAGAAGGAGGGTACAATGAGCAGTTCTTC. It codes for CASSIEGGYNEQFF.

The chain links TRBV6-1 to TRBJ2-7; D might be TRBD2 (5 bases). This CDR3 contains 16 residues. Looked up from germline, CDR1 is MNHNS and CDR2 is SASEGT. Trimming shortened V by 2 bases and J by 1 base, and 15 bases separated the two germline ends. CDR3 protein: CASSEYGRRGSYEQYF. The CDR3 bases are TGTGCCAGCAGTGAATATGGCAGGCGAGGGTCCTACGAGCAGTACTTC.

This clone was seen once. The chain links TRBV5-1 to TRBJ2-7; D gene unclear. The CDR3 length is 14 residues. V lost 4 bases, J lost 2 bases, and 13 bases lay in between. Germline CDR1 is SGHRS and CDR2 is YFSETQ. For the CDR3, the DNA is TGCGCCAGCAGCCCTCGGGTTAGTACCTACGAGCAGTACTTC. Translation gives CASSPRVSTYEQYF.

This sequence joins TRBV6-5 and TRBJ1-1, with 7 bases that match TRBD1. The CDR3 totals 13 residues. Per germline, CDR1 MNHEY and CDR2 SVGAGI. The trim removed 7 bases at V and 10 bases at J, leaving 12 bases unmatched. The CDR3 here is CASIGQVWDAAFF. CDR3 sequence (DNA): TGTGCCAGCATTGGACAGGTATGGGACGCAGCTTTCTTT.

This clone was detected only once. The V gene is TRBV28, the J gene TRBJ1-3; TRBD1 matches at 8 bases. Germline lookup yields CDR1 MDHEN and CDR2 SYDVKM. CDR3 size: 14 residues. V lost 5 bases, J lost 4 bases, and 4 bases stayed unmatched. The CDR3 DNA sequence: TGTGCCAGCAGTAAATGGGACAGGGGAAACACCATATATTTT. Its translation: CASSKWDRGNTIYF.

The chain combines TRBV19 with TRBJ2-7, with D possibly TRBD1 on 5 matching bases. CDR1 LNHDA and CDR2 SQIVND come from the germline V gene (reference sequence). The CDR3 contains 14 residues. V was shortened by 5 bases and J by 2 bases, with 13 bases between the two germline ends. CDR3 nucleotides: TGTGCCAGTAGTGGCAGGGTGTTGCCCTACGAGCAGTACTTC. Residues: CASSGRVLPYEQYF.

The CDR3 here is CASGFGGLSTEAFF. The CDR3 nucleotides read TGTGCTAGTGGTTTTGGGGGGTTGAGCACTGAAGCTTTCTTT. The chain has TRBV12-5 and TRBJ1-1, with D possibly being TRBD1 (5 bases). CDR3 size: 14 residues. The germline V gene has CDR1 LGHNT and CDR2 FRNRAP. The V gene lost 3 bases and the J gene lost 4 bases, with 12 bases spanning the gap.

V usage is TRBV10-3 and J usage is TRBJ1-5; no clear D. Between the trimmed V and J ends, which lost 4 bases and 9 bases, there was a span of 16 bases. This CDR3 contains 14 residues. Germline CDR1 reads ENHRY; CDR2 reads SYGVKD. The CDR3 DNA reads TGTGCCATCAGTGGGTCGGAGGAGTCGCGGCCCCAGCATTTT. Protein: CAISGSEESRPQHF.

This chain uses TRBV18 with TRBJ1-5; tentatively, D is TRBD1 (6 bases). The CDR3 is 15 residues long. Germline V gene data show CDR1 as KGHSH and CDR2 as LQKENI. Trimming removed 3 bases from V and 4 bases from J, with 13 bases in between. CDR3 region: CASSPVTGLNQPQHF. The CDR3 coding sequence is TGTGCCAGCTCACCCGTAACAGGGCTAAATCAGCCCCAGCATTTT.

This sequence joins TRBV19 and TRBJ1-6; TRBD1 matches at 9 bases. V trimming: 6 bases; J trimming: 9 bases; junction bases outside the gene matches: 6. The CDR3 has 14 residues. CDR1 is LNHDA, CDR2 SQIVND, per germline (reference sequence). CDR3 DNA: TGTGCCAGTAGGGACAGGGGTGTCGGTTCACCCCTCCACTTT. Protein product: CASRDRGVGSPLHF. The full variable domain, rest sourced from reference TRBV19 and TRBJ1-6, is DGGITQSPKYLFRKEGQNVTLSCEQNLNHDAMYWYRQDPGQGLRLIYYSQIVNDFQKGDIAEGYSVSREKKESFPLTVTSAQKNPTAFYLCASRDRGVGSPLHFGNGTRLTVT.

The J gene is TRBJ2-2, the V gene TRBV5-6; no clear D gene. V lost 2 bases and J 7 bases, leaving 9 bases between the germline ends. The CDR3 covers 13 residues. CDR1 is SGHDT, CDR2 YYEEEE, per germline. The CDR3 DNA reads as TGTGCCAGCAGCTTTTACCCGGGCGGGGAGCTGTTTTTT. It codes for CASSFYPGGELFF. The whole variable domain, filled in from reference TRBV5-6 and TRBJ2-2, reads DAGVTQSPTHLIKTRGQQVTLRCSPKSGHDTVSWYQQALGQGPQFIFQYYEEEERQRGNFPDRFSGHQFPNYSSELNVNALLLGDSALYLCASSFYPGGELFFGEGSRLTVL.

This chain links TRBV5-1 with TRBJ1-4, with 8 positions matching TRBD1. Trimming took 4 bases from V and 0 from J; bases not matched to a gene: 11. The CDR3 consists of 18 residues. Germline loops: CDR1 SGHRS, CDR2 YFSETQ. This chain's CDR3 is CASSADRDWSATNEKLFF. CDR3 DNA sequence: TGCGCCAGCAGCGCGGACAGGGATTGGAGTGCAACTAATGAAAAACTGTTTTTT.

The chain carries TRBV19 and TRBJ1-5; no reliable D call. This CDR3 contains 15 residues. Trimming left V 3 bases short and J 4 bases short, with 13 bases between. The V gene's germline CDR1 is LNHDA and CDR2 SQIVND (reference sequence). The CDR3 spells CASSMVAMGNQPQHF. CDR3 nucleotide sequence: TGTGCCAGTAGTATGGTAGCGATGGGGAATCAGCCCCAGCATTTT.

The CDR3 reads CASSLPGGARYF. The CDR3 nucleotides are TGTGCCAGCAGCCTGCCGGGGGGCGCAAGGTACTTC. The chain joins TRBV14 to TRBJ2-7; D may be TRBD2 (7 bases). The CDR3 is 12 residues long. V lost 4 bases to trimming and J lost 12 bases, with 16 bases between them. Germline V gene lookup returns CDR1 SGHDN and CDR2 FVKESK.

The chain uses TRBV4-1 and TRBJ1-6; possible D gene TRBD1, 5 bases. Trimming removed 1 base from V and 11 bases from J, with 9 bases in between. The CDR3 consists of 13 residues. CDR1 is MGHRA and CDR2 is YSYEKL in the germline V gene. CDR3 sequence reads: CASSQVGEPPLHF. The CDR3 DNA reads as TGCGCCAGCAGCCAAGTAGGGGAACCACCCCTCCACTTT.

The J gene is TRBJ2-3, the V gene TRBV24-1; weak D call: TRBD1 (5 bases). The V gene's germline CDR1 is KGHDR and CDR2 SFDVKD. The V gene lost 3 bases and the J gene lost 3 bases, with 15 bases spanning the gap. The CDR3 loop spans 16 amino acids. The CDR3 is CATSDPGHMGTDTQYF. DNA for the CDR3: TGTGCCACCAGTGATCCCGGACACATGGGGACAGATACGCAGTATTTT.

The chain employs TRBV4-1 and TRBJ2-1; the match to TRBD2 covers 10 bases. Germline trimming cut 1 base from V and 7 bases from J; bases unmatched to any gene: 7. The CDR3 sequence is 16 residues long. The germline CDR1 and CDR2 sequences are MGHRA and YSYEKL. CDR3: CASSQGVAGGQNEQFF. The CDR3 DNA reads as TGCGCCAGCAGCCAAGGGGTAGCGGGGGGCCAAAATGAGCAGTTCTTC.

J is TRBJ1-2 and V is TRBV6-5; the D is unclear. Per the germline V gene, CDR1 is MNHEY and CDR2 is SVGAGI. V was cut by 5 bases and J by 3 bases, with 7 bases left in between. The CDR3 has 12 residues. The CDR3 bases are TGTGCCAGCAGTCAGATGGACTATGGCTACACCTTC. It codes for CASSQMDYGYTF.

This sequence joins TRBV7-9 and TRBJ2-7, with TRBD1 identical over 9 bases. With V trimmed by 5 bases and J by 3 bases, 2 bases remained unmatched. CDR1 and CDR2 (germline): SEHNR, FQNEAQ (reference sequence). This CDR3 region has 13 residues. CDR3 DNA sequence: TGTGCCAGCAGCCTGACAGGGGGCTACGAGCAGTACTTC. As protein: CASSLTGGYEQYF.

As DNA, the CDR3 is TGTGCCAGCAGCCGAGGAGGGGCGAGCTGGGTGGGATACGAGCAGTACTTC. It translates to CASSRGGASWVGYEQYF. This sequence joins TRBV5-6 and TRBJ2-7; D perhaps matches TRBD2 (6 bases). Trimming removed 4 bases from V and 4 bases from J, with 24 bases in between. CDR3 length equals 17 residues. Germline-derived CDR1 and CDR2 are SGHDT and YYEEEE.

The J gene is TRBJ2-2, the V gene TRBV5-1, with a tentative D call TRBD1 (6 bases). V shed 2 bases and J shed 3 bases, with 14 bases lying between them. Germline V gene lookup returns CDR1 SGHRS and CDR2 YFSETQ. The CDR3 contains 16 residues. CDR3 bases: TGCGCCAGCAGCTTTCTGAACAGGGAGTACACCGGGGAGCTGTTTTTT. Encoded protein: CASSFLNREYTGELFF.

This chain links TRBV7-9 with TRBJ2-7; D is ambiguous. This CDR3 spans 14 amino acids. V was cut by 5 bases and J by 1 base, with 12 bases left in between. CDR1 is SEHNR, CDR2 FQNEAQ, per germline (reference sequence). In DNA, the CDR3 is TGTGCCAGCAGCCCCAGCGCAGTATCCTACGAGCAGTACTTC. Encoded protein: CASSPSAVSYEQYF. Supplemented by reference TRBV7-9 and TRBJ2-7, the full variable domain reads DTGVSQNPRHKITKRGQNVTFRCDPISEHNRLYWYRQTLGQGPEFLTYFQNEAQLEKSRLLSDRFSAERPKGSFSTLEIQRTEQGDSAMYLCASSPSAVSYEQYFGPGTRLTVT.

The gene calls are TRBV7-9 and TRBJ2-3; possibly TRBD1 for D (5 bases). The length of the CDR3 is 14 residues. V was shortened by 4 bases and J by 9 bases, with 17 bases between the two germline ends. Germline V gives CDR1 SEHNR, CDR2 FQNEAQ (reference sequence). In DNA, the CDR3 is TGTGCCAGCAGCTCCCAATCGGGCAAGGGGACGCAGTATTTT. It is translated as CASSSQSGKGTQYF.

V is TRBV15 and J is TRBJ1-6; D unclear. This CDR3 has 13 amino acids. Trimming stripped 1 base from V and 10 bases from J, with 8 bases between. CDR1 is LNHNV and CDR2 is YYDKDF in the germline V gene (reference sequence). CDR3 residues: CATSRVARSPLHF. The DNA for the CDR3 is TGTGCCACCAGCAGAGTGGCCAGATCACCCCTCCACTTT.

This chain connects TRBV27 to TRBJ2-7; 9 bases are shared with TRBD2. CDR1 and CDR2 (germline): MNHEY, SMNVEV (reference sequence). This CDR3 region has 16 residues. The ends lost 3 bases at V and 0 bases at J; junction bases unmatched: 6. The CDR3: CASSFSTSGSSYEQYF. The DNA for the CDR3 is TGTGCCAGCAGTTTTTCGACTAGCGGCAGCTCCTACGAGCAGTACTTC.

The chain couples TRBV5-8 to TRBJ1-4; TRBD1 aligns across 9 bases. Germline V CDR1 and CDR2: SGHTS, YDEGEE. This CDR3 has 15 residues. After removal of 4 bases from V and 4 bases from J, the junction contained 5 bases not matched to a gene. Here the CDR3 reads CASSPGQGINEKLFF. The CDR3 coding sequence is TGTGCCAGCAGCCCGGGACAGGGCATTAATGAAAAACTGTTTTTT.

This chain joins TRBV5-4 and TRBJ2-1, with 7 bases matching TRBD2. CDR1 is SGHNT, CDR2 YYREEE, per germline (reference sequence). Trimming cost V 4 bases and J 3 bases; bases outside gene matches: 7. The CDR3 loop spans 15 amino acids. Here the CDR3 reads CASSLERGLYNEQFF. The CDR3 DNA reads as TGTGCCAGCAGCCTAGAGCGGGGCCTCTACAATGAGCAGTTCTTC.